The 20 T cell receptor beta chains reported below all come from one sample, sequenced in a study of CD8+ T cells in alopecia areata (dated by TCRdb to the late 2010s). In the paper's terms, the time point label means: roughly 26 weeks on oral tofacitinib. This specimen's treatment or condition label, per the study, means: oral pan-JAK inhibitor, 5-10 mg twice daily. Receptors were amplified or captured by the immunoSEQ multiplex PCR assay. For TCR sequencing, RNA was extracted from every sample and reverse transcribed into cDNA to serve as template. The immuneACCESS repertoire file appears here via TCRdb, limited to in-frame rearrangements. These files lack a portion of the clones; in checked studies, under half of the deficit traces to unresolved V genes, and the cause of the others is not known. Across this sample there are nearly 200,000 clones, with roughly 60% seen only once. The ten largest clonotypes hold more than 5.5% of the sample.

The material was CD4+ T cells sorted from blood, obtained at week 24, from a patient treated with tofacitinib. These receptors were obtained from a human donor with alopecia areata.

The chain employs TRBV7-3 and TRBJ2-5; D might be TRBD2 (6 bases). V lost 5 bases and J 2 bases, leaving 12 bases between the germline ends. From germline, CDR1 is SGHTA and CDR2 FQGTGA. The CDR3 has 14 residues. CDR3 protein: CASSPGDSQETQYF. The CDR3 bases are TGTGCCAGCAGCCCGGGGGACTCTCAAGAGACCCAGTACTTC.

This clone has a handful of counts. J is TRBJ1-1 and V is TRBV7-9; TRBD1 matches at 9 bases. J was trimmed by 6 bases and V by 5 bases; bases with no gene match: 10. This CDR3 region has 15 residues. Looked up from germline, CDR1 is SEHNR and CDR2 is FQNEAQ (reference sequence). The CDR3 protein is CASSPRWTGEPEAFF. The CDR3 region has the DNA TGTGCCAGCAGCCCACGGTGGACAGGGGAGCCTGAAGCTTTCTTT. Supplemented by reference TRBV7-9 and TRBJ1-1, the full variable domain reads DTGVSQNPRHKITKRGQNVTFRCDPISEHNRLYWYRQTLGQGPEFLTYFQNEAQLEKSRLLSDRFSAERPKGSFSTLEIQRTEQGDSAMYLCASSPRWTGEPEAFFGQGTRLTVV.

V and J are TRBV15 and TRBJ2-5; D may match TRBD1 or TRBD2 (5 bases each). V gave up 0 bases and J gave up 9 bases, with 8 bases separating them. This CDR3 has 12 amino acids. Germline CDR1 reads LNHNV; CDR2 reads YYDKDF (reference sequence). The CDR3, as DNA: TGTGCCACCAGCAGAGATTTGGGGGCCCAGTACTTC. Its protein product is CATSRDLGAQYF.

The V and J genes are TRBV4-3 and TRBJ1-1, with D maybe TRBD1 (6 bases). CDR3 length equals 15 residues. Germline values: CDR1 LGHNA, CDR2 YSLEER. V was trimmed by 2 bases and J by 2 bases, leaving 12 bases between them. The CDR3 sequence: CASSQPTGPNTEAFF. The CDR3 DNA reads TGCGCCAGCAGCCAACCGACAGGACCAAACACTGAAGCTTTCTTT.

The V and J genes are TRBV7-8 and TRBJ2-7; D remains ambiguous. Germline CDR1 SGHVS, CDR2 FQNEAQ. Between the trimmed V and J ends, which lost 4 bases and 7 bases, there was a span of 8 bases. This CDR3 has 11 amino acids. CDR3 sequence reads: CASSSLREQYF. The CDR3 bases are TGTGCCAGCAGCTCATTGCGAGAGCAGTACTTC.

The J gene is TRBJ2-3, the V gene TRBV7-3, with unresolved D. Germline CDR1 is SGHTA and CDR2 is FQGTGA. V dropped 1 base and J dropped 2 bases, with 7 bases sitting between them. The CDR3 is made up of 14 amino acids. The CDR3 sequence: CASSLMADTDTQYF. The CDR3 nucleotides read TGTGCCAGCAGCTTAATGGCGGACACAGATACGCAGTATTTT.

The chain combines TRBV11-1 with TRBJ2-3; D gene ambiguous. The CDR3 loop spans 15 amino acids. The V end lost 5 bases, the J end lost 5 bases, and 17 bases lay between the germline ends. CDR1 and CDR2 from the germline V gene are SGHAT and FQDESV (reference sequence). The CDR3 bases are TGTGCCAGCAGCCCTGTTTCGCAGGCGCAAGATACGCAGTATTTT. Its translation: CASSPVSQAQDTQYF.

The V gene is TRBV4-3, the J gene TRBJ2-2; 9 bases agree with TRBD2. The CDR3 spans 16 residues. J lost 3 bases, V lost 0 bases, and 2 bases had no gene match. The germline V gene has CDR1 LGHNA and CDR2 YSLEER. The CDR3 nucleotides read TGCGCCAGCAGCCAAGATAGCGGGGGCTACACCGGGGAGCTGTTTTTT. Translating it yields CASSQDSGGYTGELFF.

This clone showed up just a few times. The chain carries TRBV2 and TRBJ2-7; 7 bases match TRBD1. Germline V lookup: CDR1 SNHLY, CDR2 FYNNEI. J was trimmed by 5 bases and V by 7 bases; bases with no gene match: 17. The CDR3 spans 16 residues. The CDR3: CASTPGVRDRGDEQYF. Written as DNA, the CDR3 is TGTGCCAGCACCCCAGGGGTCAGGGACAGAGGGGACGAGCAGTACTTC.

This chain connects TRBV10-3 to TRBJ2-7; TRBD2 matches 8 bases. The CDR3 contains 14 residues. With 10 bases clipped from V and 0 bases from J, the junction kept 8 bases outside the gene matches. Germline values: CDR1 ENHRY, CDR2 SYGVKD. CDR3 nucleotides: TGTGCCAGTACCTTGCGGGAGGACTCCTACGAGCAGTACTTC. The encoded protein is CASTLREDSYEQYF.

The chain has TRBV15 and TRBJ2-3, with no clear D. V lost 3 bases and J lost 0, with 13 bases in between. Germline CDR1 LNHNV, CDR2 YYDKDF (reference sequence). The length of the CDR3 is 16 residues. The CDR3 DNA reads TGTGCCACCAGCAGTAGTAACCCAAGGAGCACAGATACGCAGTATTTT. This gives the protein CATSSSNPRSTDTQYF.

The chain is built from TRBV6-5 and TRBJ1-1, with unresolved D. V was shortened by 6 bases and J by 1 base, with 9 bases between the two germline ends. The germline V gene encodes CDR1 MNHEY and CDR2 SVGAGI. This CDR3 contains 13 residues. CDR3 region: CASSLPGNTEAFF. CDR3 coding DNA: TGTGCCAGCAGCCTCCCGGGGAACACTGAAGCTTTCTTT.

This clone was observed a few times. The chain has TRBV7-2 and TRBJ1-4, with 9 nucleotides matching TRBD1. The CDR3 runs to 14 residues. The V segment lost 5 bases and the J segment 8 bases; nucleotides outside the gene matches: 6. The V gene's germline CDR1 is SGHTA and CDR2 FQGNSA. The chain's CDR3 is CASSDRDRAEKLFF. CDR3 nucleotide sequence: TGTGCCAGCAGCGACCGGGACAGGGCCGAAAAACTGTTTTTT.

V usage is TRBV7-8 and J usage is TRBJ2-7, with 8 bases identical to TRBD2. Germline V gene data show CDR1 as SGHVS and CDR2 as FQNEAQ. The CDR3 runs to 14 residues. The J segment lost 4 bases and the V segment lost 4 bases, leaving 6 bases of the junction unmatched. CDR3 region: CASSSREGLYEQYF. In DNA, the CDR3 is TGTGCCAGCAGCTCCCGGGAGGGCCTTTACGAGCAGTACTTC.

The chain combines TRBV10-3 with TRBJ2-5, with TRBD1 identical over 8 bases. The ends lost 0 bases at V and 5 bases at J; junction bases unmatched: 5. The germline V gene encodes CDR1 ENHRY and CDR2 SYGVKD. The length of the CDR3 is 15 residues. CDR3 DNA sequence: TGTGCCATCAGTGAGTCGGGACAGGCGCGGGAGACCCAGTACTTC. Translation: CAISESGQARETQYF.

This clone was detected only a few times. This rearrangement joins TRBV6-5 to TRBJ2-7; D possibly matches TRBD1 or TRBD2 (5 bases each). The CDR3 covers 14 residues. The V gene's germline CDR1 is MNHEY and CDR2 SVGAGI. V lost 6 bases, J lost 4 bases, and 16 bases lay in between. The CDR3 is CASRTDREGYEQYF. The DNA of the CDR3 is TGTGCCAGCAGGACGGATCGAGAGGGGTACGAGCAGTACTTC.

The rearrangement joins TRBV29-1 to TRBJ1-2; D may be TRBD1 (5 bases). Germline CDR1 is SQVTM and CDR2 is ANQGSEA. This CDR3 is 15 amino acids long. Trimming pared 1 base from V and 4 bases from J, leaving 16 bases between. The CDR3 is CSVEVDRGGGYGYTF. The CDR3 DNA is TGCAGCGTTGAAGTCGACCGGGGCGGTGGCTATGGCTACACCTTC.

A word on this clone: The sample contains more than one DNA sequence encoding this CDR3. V is TRBV20-1 and J is TRBJ2-5; D not certain. Trimming cost V 3 bases and J 3 bases, with 5 bases left between them. The CDR3 is made up of 11 amino acids. From germline, CDR1 is DFQATT and CDR2 SNEGSKA (reference sequence). The CDR3 here is CSARTEETQYF. Here the CDR3 DNA reads TGCAGTGCTAGGACGGAAGAGACCCAGTACTTC.

The V call is TRBV28, the J call TRBJ2-7; 9 positions match TRBD1. Germline loops: CDR1 MDHEN, CDR2 SYDVKM. This CDR3 contains 14 residues. The trim removed 6 bases at V and 4 bases at J, leaving 7 bases unmatched. Written as DNA, the CDR3 is TGTGCCAGCAGCTCGGGACAGGGTACTTACGAGCAGTACTTC. Protein: CASSSGQGTYEQYF.

This clone was recorded once. The chain recombines TRBV7-2 with TRBJ2-3; 9 bases match TRBD2. Per the germline V gene, CDR1 is SGHTA and CDR2 is FQGNSA. The CDR3 is 17 amino acids. V dropped 1 base and J dropped 0; count of bases not matched to a gene: 5. The CDR3 spells CASSLVASGTSTDTQYF. Written as DNA, the CDR3 is TGTGCCAGCAGCTTAGTTGCTAGCGGGACCAGCACAGATACGCAGTATTTT. The full variable domain, in which reference TRBV7-2 and TRBJ2-3 provide the parts outside the CDR3, is GAGVSQSPSNKVTEKGKDVELRCDPISGHTALYWYRQSLGQGLEFLIYFQGNSAPDKSGLPSDRFSAERTGGSVSTLTIQRTQQEDSAVYLCASSLVASGTSTDTQYFGPGTRLTVL.